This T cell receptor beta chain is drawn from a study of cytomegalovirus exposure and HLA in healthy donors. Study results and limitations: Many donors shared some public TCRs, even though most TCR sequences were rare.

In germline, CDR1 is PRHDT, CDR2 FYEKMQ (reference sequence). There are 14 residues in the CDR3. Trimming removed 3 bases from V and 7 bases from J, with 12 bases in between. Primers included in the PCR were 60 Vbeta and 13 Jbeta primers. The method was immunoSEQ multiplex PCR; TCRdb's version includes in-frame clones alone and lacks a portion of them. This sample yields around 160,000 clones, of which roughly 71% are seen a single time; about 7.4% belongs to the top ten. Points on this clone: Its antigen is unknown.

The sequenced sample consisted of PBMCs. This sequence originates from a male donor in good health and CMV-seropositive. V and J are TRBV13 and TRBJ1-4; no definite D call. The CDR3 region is CASSLGPGSEKLFF. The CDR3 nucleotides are TGTGCCAGCAGCTTGGGCCCAGGAAGTGAAAAACTGTTTTTT.